This T cell receptor (beta chain) was retrieved from a study of CD8+ T cells in alopecia areata. It was cDNA, reverse transcribed from extracted RNA, that served as the sequencing template. Repertoires were generated with immunoSEQ multiplex PCR, while TCRdb's copy carries only in-frame clones and drops some. This repertoire shows about 280,000 clones, 58% found once; its top ten account for under 2%. The CDR3 extends over 15 amino acids. J was trimmed by 5 bases and V by 1 base; bases with no gene match: 5. CDR1 SGHVS and CDR2 FQNEAQ come from the germline V gene. Regarding treatment: oral pan-JAK inhibitor, 5-10 mg twice daily. This clone was counted between two and nine times.

This sequence was found in a human donor with alopecia areata. Sequenced material: CD4+ T cells sorted from blood, taken at week 24, from a patient treated with tofacitinib. The chain is built from TRBV7-8 and TRBJ2-1; 7 bases map to TRBD2. CDR3 in DNA: TGTGCCAGCAGCTTAGGGGGCGGGGGAGACAATGAGCAGTTCTTC. It specifies CASSLGGGGDNEQFF.